A single sample is the source of the 20 T cell receptor beta chains below, sequenced in a study of CD8+CD57+ T cells in acquired aplastic anemia. TCR beta VDJ combinations and CDR3 sequences were profiled from genomic DNA. From the reads, TCRdb called clonotypes with MiXCR, one entry per CDR3 protein. The table has under 200,000 distinct CDR3 sequences, about 48% seen once. Sequenced: sorted CD4+, CD8+, or CD8+CD57+ T cells (not recorded which) from PBMCs. Receptors originate from a human donor in good health.

This chain uses TRBV3-1 with TRBJ2-1, with 9 nucleotides matching TRBD1. The germline V gene has CDR1 LGHDT and CDR2 YNNKEL (reference sequence). The CDR3 covers 15 residues. J lost 1 base, V lost 6 bases, and 4 bases had no gene match. The CDR3 loop is CASSLDRGSYNEQFF. The CDR3 region has the DNA TGTGCCAGCAGTCTGGACAGGGGATCCTACAATGAGCAGTTCTTC.

This CDR3 is CATSRGGQGDSPLHF. The CDR3 coding sequence is TGTGCCACCAGCAGGGGGGGACAGGGTGATTCACCCCTCCACTTT. V gene TRBV15 combines with J gene TRBJ1-6; 9 bases match TRBD1. V was clipped by 3 bases and J by 8 bases; unmatched bases: 5. The germline gives CDR1 LNHNV, CDR2 YYDKDF (reference sequence). The CDR3 has 15 amino acids. The whole variable domain, remainder taken from reference TRBV15 and TRBJ1-6, is DAMVIQNPRYQVTQFGKPVTLSCSQTLNHNVMYWYQQKSSQAPKLLFHYYDKDFNNEADTPDNFQSRRPNTSFCFLDIRSPGLGDTAMYLCATSRGGQGDSPLHFGNGTRLTVT.

This clonotype was seen at least ten times. The J gene is TRBJ2-1, the V gene TRBV3-1; D not certain. Germline V gene data show CDR1 as LGHDT and CDR2 as YNNKEL (reference sequence). The CDR3 runs 12 residues. V gave up 5 bases and J gave up 8 bases, with 10 bases separating them. In DNA form, the CDR3 reads TGTGCCAGCAGCTCTATACTCGATGAGCAGTTCTTC. Encoded protein: CASSSILDEQFF.

This clonotype appeared many times. The chain links TRBV6-1 to TRBJ1-2; 7 bases agree with TRBD1. The CDR3 spans 15 residues. CDR1 and CDR2 from the germline V gene are MNHNS and SASEGT. Trimming cost V 6 bases and J 2 bases; bases outside gene matches: 9. Here the CDR3 DNA reads TGTGCCAGCAGGAAAGACCAGACAGGGAACTATGGCTACACCTTC. It encodes CASRKDQTGNYGYTF.

The chain employs TRBV7-9 and TRBJ2-7; 9 bases align to TRBD1. V lost 7 bases, J lost 6 bases, and 7 bases stayed unmatched. Per germline, CDR1 SEHNR and CDR2 FQNEAQ (reference sequence). CDR3 length: 13 residues. The chain's CDR3 is CASNPGQGGEQYF. DNA for the CDR3: TGTGCCAGCAACCCGGGACAGGGTGGCGAGCAGTACTTC.

This clonotype was counted a few times. V and J are TRBV13 and TRBJ2-1; TRBD1 is a possible D gene (6 bases). CDR1 and CDR2 from the germline V gene are PRHDT and FYEKMQ (reference sequence). V was cut by 4 bases and J by 3 bases, with 13 bases left in between. The CDR3 loop spans 15 amino acids. This CDR3 reads CASSYYRGSYNEQFF. Written as DNA, the CDR3 is TGTGCCAGCAGCTACTATAGGGGGAGCTACAATGAGCAGTTCTTC.

In its sample, this clonotype was seen many times. The chain links TRBV20-1 to TRBJ1-1; D gene unclear. Germline CDR1 is DFQATT and CDR2 is SNEGSKA (reference sequence). Trimming removed 7 bases at V and 11 bases at J, with 20 bases between. The CDR3 has 12 residues. The CDR3 DNA reads as TGCAGTGGTACAGACGTGGGTAGGTGGGCTTTCTTT. It translates to CSGTDVGRWAFF.

In this sample, this clonotype turned up many times. Here the CDR3 reads CASSLDLRSNTGELFF. In DNA, the CDR3 is TGCGCCAGCAGCTTGGATCTCCGCTCGAACACCGGGGAGCTGTTTTTT. The chain links TRBV5-1 to TRBJ2-2; D unresolved. Trimming stripped 0 bases from V and 0 bases from J, with 9 bases between. This CDR3 is built from 16 residues. Germline V gene lookup returns CDR1 SGHRS and CDR2 YFSETQ.

The chain links TRBV7-2 to TRBJ2-7, with 8 bases lining up with TRBD1. The CDR3 totals 15 residues. CDR1 SGHTA and CDR2 FQGNSA come from the germline V gene. Losses at the gene ends were 5 bases for V and 7 bases for J; bases not matched to a gene: 13. CDR3 loop: CASSPLRDRTREQYF. CDR3 sequence (DNA): TGTGCCAGCAGCCCCCTACGGGACAGGACCCGGGAGCAGTACTTC.

This clonotype occurred many times. The chain has TRBV10-1 and TRBJ2-4; 11 bases fit TRBD1. Germline values: CDR1 WNHNN, CDR2 SYGVQD (reference sequence). This CDR3 spans 16 amino acids. V trimming: 6 bases; J trimming: 0 bases; junction bases outside the gene matches: 4. CDR3 sequence: CASSSGTGGAKNIQYF. CDR3 in DNA: TGCGCCAGCAGCTCCGGGACAGGGGGAGCCAAAAACATTCAGTACTTC.

This clonotype was counted ten times or more. This chain links TRBV6-6 with TRBJ1-5, with a weak D call TRBD1 (6 bases). This CDR3 spans 14 amino acids. Trimming removed 2 bases at V and 5 bases at J, with 10 bases between. Per the germline V gene, CDR1 is MNHNY and CDR2 is SVGAGI (reference sequence). The CDR3 DNA sequence: TGTGCCAGCAGTTACACAGGGATTGATCAGCCCCAGCATTTT. It specifies CASSYTGIDQPQHF.

The chain joins TRBV18 to TRBJ2-2; D might be TRBD1 (6 bases). The CDR3 length is 13 residues. CDR1 is KGHSH, CDR2 LQKENI, per germline. Trimming removed 7 bases from V and 7 bases from J, with 13 bases in between. The CDR3: CASLGAFVGELFF. CDR3 nucleotide sequence: TGTGCCAGCTTGGGGGCATTCGTCGGGGAGCTGTTTTTT.

A few counts support this clonotype. This chain links TRBV30 with TRBJ2-2, with D unclear. This CDR3 contains 13 residues. V gave up 3 bases and J gave up 7 bases, with 12 bases separating them. Germline CDR1 is GTSNPN and CDR2 is SVGIG (reference sequence). CDR3 loop: CAWRDGRYGELFF. In DNA, the CDR3 is TGTGCCTGGAGGGACGGACGGTACGGGGAGCTGTTTTTT. The entire variable domain, with the rest obtained from reference TRBV30 and TRBJ2-2, is as follows: SQTIHQWPATLVQPVGSPLSLECTVEGTSNPNLYWYRQAAGRGLQLLFYSVGIGQISSEVPQNLSASRPQDRQFILSSKKLLLSDSGFYLCAWRDGRYGELFFGEGSRLTVL.

This clonotype was counted at least ten times. The chain joins TRBV7-9 to TRBJ1-1; D gene uncertain. The germline V and J ends were trimmed by 2 bases and 6 bases, with 13 bases remaining between them. Per germline, CDR1 SEHNR and CDR2 FQNEAQ (reference sequence). This CDR3 is built from 14 residues. The CDR3 nucleotides are TGTGCCAGCAGCTTACCCTACAGTTCTTCTGAAGCTTTCTTT. Translating it yields CASSLPYSSSEAFF.

This clonotype was counted at least ten times. This chain connects TRBV6-1 to TRBJ1-2; no reliable D call. The CDR3 is 13 residues long. Germline V gene sequence: CDR1 MNHNS, CDR2 SASEGT. The V gene lost 3 bases and the J gene lost 3 bases, with 8 bases spanning the gap. CDR3 sequence reads: CASSDRTDYGYTF. DNA for the CDR3: TGTGCCAGCAGTGACAGGACCGACTATGGCTACACCTTC.

The J gene is TRBJ1-2, the V gene TRBV15; a weak D match, TRBD1 (6 bases). Germline V gene sequence: CDR1 LNHNV, CDR2 YYDKDF (reference sequence). Trimming removed 1 base at V and 4 bases at J, with 13 bases between. CDR3 length: 15 residues. The CDR3 reads CATSRVGGGSYGYTF. CDR3 nucleotide sequence: TGTGCCACCAGCAGAGTGGGAGGGGGTAGCTATGGCTACACCTTC.

The chain is built from TRBV20-1 and TRBJ1-6; D is undetermined. Germline V CDR1 and CDR2: DFQATT, SNEGSKA (reference sequence). Between the trimmed V and J ends, which lost 6 bases and 5 bases, there was a span of 8 bases. The CDR3 consists of 12 residues. The CDR3 bases are TGCAGTGCCTCTCTGAATAATTCACCCCTCCACTTT. Amino acid sequence: CSASLNNSPLHF.

V and J are TRBV19 and TRBJ1-5; D not certain. The CDR3 spans 12 residues. Germline CDR1 LNHDA, CDR2 SQIVND (reference sequence). V lost 7 bases to trimming and J lost 3 bases, with 7 bases between them. Here the CDR3 reads CASTKDNQPQHF. Written as DNA, the CDR3 is TGTGCCAGTACCAAGGACAATCAGCCCCAGCATTTT.

As regards this clonotype: A read error may produce the germline difference seen at one junction end. V is TRBV5-1 and J is TRBJ2-7; tentatively, D is TRBD2 (6 bases). The CDR3 loop spans 14 amino acids. Germline V gene lookup returns CDR1 SGHRS and CDR2 YFSETQ. CDR3 nucleotide sequence: TGCGCCAGCAGCCTCCGGGACTGGGCCTACGGGCAGTACTTC. Translation gives CASSLRDWAYGQYF.

The CDR3 DNA sequence: TGTGCCATCAGTGAGTCCCTAGCGGGAGGAAGGTACGAGCAGTACTTC. This gives the protein CAISESLAGGRYEQYF. The chain has TRBV10-3 and TRBJ2-7, with 11 bases identical to TRBD2. Germline trimming cut 0 bases from V and 4 bases from J; bases unmatched to any gene: 5. CDR3 length equals 16 residues. The germline V gene has CDR1 ENHRY and CDR2 SYGVKD.